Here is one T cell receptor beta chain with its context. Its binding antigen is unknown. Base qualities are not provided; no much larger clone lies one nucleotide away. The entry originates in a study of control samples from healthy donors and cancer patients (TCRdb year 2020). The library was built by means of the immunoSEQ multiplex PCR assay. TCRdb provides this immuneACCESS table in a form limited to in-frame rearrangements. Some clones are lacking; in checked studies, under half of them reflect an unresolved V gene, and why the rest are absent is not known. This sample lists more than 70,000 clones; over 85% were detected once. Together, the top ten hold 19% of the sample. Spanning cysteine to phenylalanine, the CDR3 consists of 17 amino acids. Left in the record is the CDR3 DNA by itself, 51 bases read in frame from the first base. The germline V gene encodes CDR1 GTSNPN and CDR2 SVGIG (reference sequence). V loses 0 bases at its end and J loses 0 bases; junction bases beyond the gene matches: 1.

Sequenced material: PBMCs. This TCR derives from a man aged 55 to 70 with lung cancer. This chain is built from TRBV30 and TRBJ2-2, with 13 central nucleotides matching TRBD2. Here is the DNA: TGTGCCTGGAGTGTACTAGCGGGGGGGTCGAACACCGGGGAGCTGTTTTTT. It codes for CAWSVLAGGSNTGELFF.